One and the same sample provided the 21 T cell receptor beta chains below, sequenced in a study of cytomegalovirus exposure and HLA in healthy donors. Researchers ran the PCR with 60 Vbeta and 13 Jbeta primers. Produced via immunoSEQ multiplex PCR; TCRdb's table is partial and in-frame only. The sample contains 95,000 to 150,000 clones, 65% to 80% of which appear only once. Sequencing was performed on PBMCs. The receptor set was obtained from a woman aged 40 to 50 in good health and CMV-seropositive.

V is TRBV6-6 and J is TRBJ2-1; D is undetermined. Trimming removed 2 bases from V and 8 bases from J, with 10 bases in between. Germline V gives CDR1 MNHNY, CDR2 SVGAGI (reference sequence). The CDR3 runs 13 residues. The CDR3 here is CASSYPGFDEQFF. CDR3 DNA sequence: TGTGCCAGCAGTTACCCGGGTTTTGATGAGCAGTTCTTC.

The gene calls are TRBV28 and TRBJ1-4, with D possibly TRBD1 on 5 matching bases. The CDR3 length is 15 residues. The V end was cut by 1 base, the J end by 8 bases, with 14 bases between. Germline V gives CDR1 MDHEN, CDR2 SYDVKM. The CDR3 DNA reads TGTGCCAGCAGTTTATCCCCGGGTTCAGGGGAAAAACTGTTTTTT. Translating gives CASSLSPGSGEKLFF.

Regarding this clone: The junction departs from the called germline gene at one end, perhaps through a read error. V usage is TRBV7-7 and J usage is TRBJ2-2, with a weak D call TRBD1 (5 bases). The CDR3 has 15 amino acids. Germline lookup yields CDR1 SSHAT and CDR2 FNYEAQ (reference sequence). CDR3 in amino acids: CASSFEDSNTGELFF. The CDR3 DNA reads as TGTGCTAGCAGCTTTGAAGACAGCAACACCGGGGAGCTGTTTTTT. Filled out from reference TRBV7-7 and TRBJ2-2, the complete variable domain reads GAGVSQSPRYKVTKRGQDVTLRCDPISSHATLYWYQQALGQGPEFLTYFNYEAQPDKSGLPSDRFSAERPEGSISTLTIQRTEQRDSAMYRCASSFEDSNTGELFFGEGSRLTVL.

This clone appeared a few times. The genes are TRBV11-3 and TRBJ1-1; D gene unclear. CDR1 and CDR2 (germline): SGHNT, YENEEA. This CDR3 region has 8 residues. CDR3 sequence reads: CADLGAFF. The CDR3 DNA reads TGTGCTGATCTCGGAGCTTTCTTT. Complete variable domain (other parts from reference TRBV11-3 and TRBJ1-1): EAGVVQSPRYKIIEKKQPVAFWCNPISGHNTLYWYLQNLGQGPELLIRYENEEAVDDSQLPKDRFSAERLKGVDSTLKIQPAELGDSAVYLCADLGAFFGQGTRLTVV.

V gene TRBV20-1 combines with J gene TRBJ2-5, with a possible D match to TRBD1 (5 bases). Germline V CDR1 and CDR2: DFQATT, SNEGSKA (reference sequence). Trimming removed 6 bases from V and 13 bases from J, with 18 bases in between. The CDR3 is made up of 11 amino acids. The CDR3 bases are TGCAGTGCCAACTCAGCAGGGCTTGGGTACTTC. This translates into CSANSAGLGYF.

This clone appeared a few times. The CDR3 reads CASTLNPGDSSSSYEQYF. In nucleotides, the CDR3 is TGTGCCAGTACCTTAAATCCCGGGGACAGTTCGAGCTCCTACGAGCAGTACTTC. The chain has TRBV19 and TRBJ2-7, with 7 bases aligning to TRBD1. This CDR3 is 18 amino acids long. The V segment lost 7 bases and the J segment 0 bases; nucleotides outside the gene matches: 18. Per the germline V gene, CDR1 is LNHDA and CDR2 is SQIVND (reference sequence).

This chain connects TRBV5-6 to TRBJ1-5; 8 nucleotides line up with TRBD1. The CDR3 has 16 amino acids. V dropped 4 bases and J dropped 6; count of bases not matched to a gene: 12. The germline V gene has CDR1 SGHDT and CDR2 YYEEEE. CDR3 in DNA: TGTGCCAGCAGCATACCGGGACAGGCTTTACTTCAGCCCCAGCATTTT. Translating gives CASSIPGQALLQPQHF. Full variable domain (missing parts from reference TRBV5-6 and TRBJ1-5): DAGVTQSPTHLIKTRGQQVTLRCSPKSGHDTVSWYQQALGQGPQFIFQYYEEEERQRGNFPDRFSGHQFPNYSSELNVNALLLGDSALYLCASSIPGQALLQPQHFGDGTRLSIL.

This sequence joins TRBV5-1 and TRBJ2-1, with D uncertain. CDR1 is SGHRS, CDR2 YFSETQ, per germline. The CDR3 consists of 14 residues. V shed 0 bases and J shed 10 bases, with 14 bases lying between them. The CDR3 DNA reads as TGCGCCAGCAGCTTGGAGTCCCCACTCAGGGAGCAGTTCTTC. This codes for CASSLESPLREQFF.

The chain has TRBV9 and TRBJ1-6; the D gene is possibly TRBD1 (6 bases). Germline V gene sequence: CDR1 SGDLS, CDR2 YYNGEE. This CDR3 is 15 amino acids long. The germline V and J ends were trimmed by 3 bases and 5 bases, with 12 bases remaining between them. The CDR3 spells CASSGIGGDNSPLHF. The DNA for the CDR3 is TGTGCCAGCAGCGGGATAGGGGGAGATAATTCACCCCTCCACTTT.

V is TRBV5-1 and J is TRBJ1-3; the D gene is possibly TRBD1 (6 bases). V lost 2 bases, J lost 0 bases, and 12 bases lay in between. Germline loops: CDR1 SGHRS, CDR2 YFSETQ. This CDR3 has 16 amino acids. CDR3 loop: CASSFGGASSGNTIYF. The CDR3 DNA reads TGCGCCAGCAGCTTTGGGGGGGCGAGCTCTGGAAACACCATATATTTT.

This chain joins TRBV30 and TRBJ2-2; D ambiguous. V dropped 5 bases and J dropped 3 bases, with 13 bases sitting between them. CDR1 GTSNPN and CDR2 SVGIG come from the germline V gene (reference sequence). There are 14 residues in the CDR3. The CDR3 nucleotides read TGTGCCTGGGGTGGGCGGAGCTACACCGGGGAGCTGTTTTTT. It is translated as CAWGGRSYTGELFF.

This chain links TRBV2 with TRBJ2-7; 7 bases are a match to TRBD2. V lost 7 bases and J lost 6; bases outside the gene matches: 9. The CDR3 has 13 amino acids. Germline values: CDR1 SNHLY, CDR2 FYNNEI. The CDR3 here is CASIRDYPREQYF. CDR3 bases: TGTGCCAGCATTCGGGACTACCCGCGCGAGCAGTACTTC.

The genes are TRBV4-1 and TRBJ2-7; D possibly corresponds to TRBD2 (5 bases). Trimming took 0 bases from V and 2 from J, leaving 8 bases between them. Germline V lookup: CDR1 MGHRA, CDR2 YSYEKL. This CDR3 is 14 amino acids long. The CDR3, as DNA: TGCGCCAGCAGCCAAGAGACGGGGACCTACGAGCAGTACTTC. This gives the protein CASSQETGTYEQYF.

This chain uses TRBV5-1 with TRBJ1-1, with 7 positions matching TRBD1. CDR1 is SGHRS, CDR2 YFSETQ, per germline. Germline trimming cut 4 bases from V and 5 bases from J; bases unmatched to any gene: 11. The CDR3 is made up of 15 amino acids. The CDR3 DNA reads TGCGCCAGCAGCACTGCCCGACAGGGCGGTACTGAAGCTTTCTTT. Its protein is CASSTARQGGTEAFF.

This sequence joins TRBV7-3 and TRBJ2-1; a possible D gene is TRBD1 (5 bases). The ends were cut back, 5 bases at V and 3 bases at J, with 14 bases in the middle. The germline CDR1 and CDR2 sequences are SGHTA and FQGTGA. This CDR3 has 15 residues. CDR3 loop: CASSLQTAVYNEQFF. CDR3 coding DNA: TGTGCCAGCAGCCTCCAGACAGCCGTCTACAATGAGCAGTTCTTC.

V and J are TRBV5-8 and TRBJ2-7; 9 bases are shared with TRBD2. CDR1 SGHTS and CDR2 YDEGEE come from the germline V gene. The CDR3 covers 14 residues. Trimming removed 1 base from V and 7 bases from J; junction bases left unmatched: 6. CDR3 in DNA: TGTGCCAGCAGCTTGAGGACTAGCGATGAGGAGCAGTACTTC. Residues: CASSLRTSDEEQYF.

The CDR3 here is CASTTKGGSSYEQYF. DNA of the CDR3: TGTGCCAGCACCACCAAGGGGGGGAGCTCCTACGAGCAGTACTTC. This rearrangement joins TRBV6-1 to TRBJ2-7; D might be TRBD2 (7 bases). The CDR3 length is 15 residues. Germline V gene data show CDR1 as MNHNS and CDR2 as SASEGT. Trimming removed 7 bases at V and 0 bases at J, with 16 bases between.

The chain is built from TRBV5-4 and TRBJ2-7; TRBD2 matches 9 bases. There are 14 residues in the CDR3. Germline V gene sequence: CDR1 SGHNT, CDR2 YYREEE (reference sequence). V dropped 4 bases and J dropped 7; count of bases not matched to a gene: 9. The CDR3 protein is CASSPWGTSTEQYF. For the CDR3, the DNA is TGTGCCAGCAGCCCATGGGGGACTAGCACTGAGCAGTACTTC.

The genes are TRBV5-4 and TRBJ2-1, with TRBD2 identical over 11 bases. The CDR3 runs 17 residues. The ends lost 0 bases at V and 4 bases at J; junction bases unmatched: 6. Looked up from germline, CDR1 is SGHNT and CDR2 is YYREEE (reference sequence). CDR3 in amino acids: CASSLAGTSGLYNEQFF. The CDR3 region has the DNA TGTGCCAGCAGCTTGGCCGGGACTAGCGGCCTGTACAATGAGCAGTTCTTC.

This chain connects TRBV5-1 to TRBJ2-5; tentative D call: TRBD1 (6 bases). The germline V and J ends were trimmed by 5 bases and 2 bases, with 19 bases remaining between them. There are 16 residues in the CDR3. Germline lookup yields CDR1 SGHRS and CDR2 YFSETQ. In DNA form, the CDR3 reads TGCGCCAGCAGTTTTACAGGGAAGCCAACACAAGAGACCCAGTACTTC. Protein product: CASSFTGKPTQETQYF.

This clone was seen more than once but under ten times. The chain has TRBV2 and TRBJ2-5; TRBD1 agrees at 11 bases. This CDR3 has 14 residues. Germline V lookup: CDR1 SNHLY, CDR2 FYNNEI. The ends lost 5 bases at V and 5 bases at J; junction bases unmatched: 4. The CDR3 nucleotides read TGTGCCAGCAGTTTGGACAGGGGGCATGAGACCCAGTACTTC. Amino acids: CASSLDRGHETQYF.